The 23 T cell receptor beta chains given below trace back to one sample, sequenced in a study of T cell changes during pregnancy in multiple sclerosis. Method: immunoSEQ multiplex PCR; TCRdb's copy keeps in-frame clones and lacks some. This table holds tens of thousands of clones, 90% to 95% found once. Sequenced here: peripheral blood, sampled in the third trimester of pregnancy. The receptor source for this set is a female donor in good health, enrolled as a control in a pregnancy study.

The CDR3, as DNA: TGCGCCAGCAGTGAGTGGGGGGGTAGCGGGGGCACAGATACGCAGTATTTT. It translates to CASSEWGGSGGTDTQYF. The chain recombines TRBV10-1 with TRBJ2-3, with 8 positions matching TRBD2. Germline assignment: CDR1 WNHNN and CDR2 SYGVQD (reference sequence). CDR3 length: 17 amino acids. With V trimmed by 1 base and J by 1 base, 7 bases remained unmatched.

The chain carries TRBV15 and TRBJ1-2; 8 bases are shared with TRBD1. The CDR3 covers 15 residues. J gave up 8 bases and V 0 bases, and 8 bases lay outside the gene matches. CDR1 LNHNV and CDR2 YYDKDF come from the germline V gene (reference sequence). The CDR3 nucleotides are TGTGCCACCAGCAGAGAAGCCAGGGGGCTGGACGGCTACACCTTC. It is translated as CATSREARGLDGYTF.

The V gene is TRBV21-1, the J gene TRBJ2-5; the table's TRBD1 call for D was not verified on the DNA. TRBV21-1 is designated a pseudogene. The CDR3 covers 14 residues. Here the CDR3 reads CASSGGQGRETQYF. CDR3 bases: TGTGCCAGCAGCGGGGGACAGGGGAGAGAGACCCAGTACTTC.

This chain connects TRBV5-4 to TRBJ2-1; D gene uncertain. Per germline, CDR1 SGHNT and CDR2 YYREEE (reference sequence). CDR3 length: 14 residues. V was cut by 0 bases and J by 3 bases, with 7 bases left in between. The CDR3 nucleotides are TGTGCCAGCAGCTTGGGCTCCTACTACAATGAGCAGTTCTTC. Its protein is CASSLGSYYNEQFF.

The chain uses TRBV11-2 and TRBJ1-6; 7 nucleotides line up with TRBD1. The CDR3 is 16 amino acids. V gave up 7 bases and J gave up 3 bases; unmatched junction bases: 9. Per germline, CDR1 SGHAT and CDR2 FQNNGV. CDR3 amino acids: CASNKGQPNYNSPLHF. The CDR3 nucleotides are TGTGCCAGCAACAAGGGACAGCCAAACTATAATTCACCCCTCCACTTT.

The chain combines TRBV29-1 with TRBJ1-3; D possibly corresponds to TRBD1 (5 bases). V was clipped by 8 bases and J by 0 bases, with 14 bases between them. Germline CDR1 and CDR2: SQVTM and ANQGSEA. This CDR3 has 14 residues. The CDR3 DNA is TGCAGCTCCGGGACTTCCCCCTCTGGAAACACCATATATTTT. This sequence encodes CSSGTSPSGNTIYF.

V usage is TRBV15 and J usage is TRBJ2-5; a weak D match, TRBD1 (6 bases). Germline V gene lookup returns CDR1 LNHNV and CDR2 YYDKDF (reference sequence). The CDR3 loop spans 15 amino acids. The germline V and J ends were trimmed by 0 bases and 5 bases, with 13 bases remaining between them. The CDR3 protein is CATSRDSGASETQYF. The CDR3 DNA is TGTGCCACCAGCAGAGATTCAGGGGCTTCGGAGACCCAGTACTTC.

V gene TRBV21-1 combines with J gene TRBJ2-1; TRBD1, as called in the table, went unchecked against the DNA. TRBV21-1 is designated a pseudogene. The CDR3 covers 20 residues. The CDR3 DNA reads TGTGCCAGCATATTAGGGGGTCAAGTAACGCTGCTGAGCTCCTACAATGAGCAGTTCTTC. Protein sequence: CASILGGQVTLLSSYNEQFF.

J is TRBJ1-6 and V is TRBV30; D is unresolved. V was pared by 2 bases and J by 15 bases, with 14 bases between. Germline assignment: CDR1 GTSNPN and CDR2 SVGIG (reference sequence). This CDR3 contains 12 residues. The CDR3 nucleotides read TGTGCCTGGAGTACTCTATTTGGAGACCTCCACTTT. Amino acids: CAWSTLFGDLHF.

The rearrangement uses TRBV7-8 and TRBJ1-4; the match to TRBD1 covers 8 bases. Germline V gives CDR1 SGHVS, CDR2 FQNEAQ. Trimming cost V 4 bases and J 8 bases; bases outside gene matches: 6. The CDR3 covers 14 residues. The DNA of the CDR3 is TGTGCCAGCAGCTGGACAGGGCCCCTGGAAAAACTGTTTTTT. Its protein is CASSWTGPLEKLFF.

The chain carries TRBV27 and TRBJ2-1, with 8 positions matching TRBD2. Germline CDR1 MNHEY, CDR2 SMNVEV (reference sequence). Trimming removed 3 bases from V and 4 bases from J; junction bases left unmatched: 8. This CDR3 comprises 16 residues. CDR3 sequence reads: CASSFQGLALYNEQFF. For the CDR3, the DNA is TGTGCCAGCAGTTTCCAAGGACTAGCTCTGTACAATGAGCAGTTCTTC.

The CDR3 sequence: CASSLVPGAGYNEQFF. The DNA for the CDR3 is TGTGCCAGCAGCTTAGTCCCAGGGGCCGGTTACAATGAGCAGTTCTTC. The rearrangement uses TRBV7-6 and TRBJ2-1; tentatively, D is TRBD1 (6 bases). Trimming pared 1 base from V and 4 bases from J, leaving 14 bases between. Germline CDR1 reads SGHVS; CDR2 reads FNYEAQ. This CDR3 is built from 16 residues. Full variable domain (remainder filled in from reference TRBV7-6 and TRBJ2-1): GAGVSQSPRYKVTKRGQDVALRCDPISGHVSLYWYRQALGQGPEFLTYFNYEAQQDKSGLPNDRFSAERPEGSISTLTIQRTEQRDSAMYRCASSLVPGAGYNEQFFGPGTRLTVL.

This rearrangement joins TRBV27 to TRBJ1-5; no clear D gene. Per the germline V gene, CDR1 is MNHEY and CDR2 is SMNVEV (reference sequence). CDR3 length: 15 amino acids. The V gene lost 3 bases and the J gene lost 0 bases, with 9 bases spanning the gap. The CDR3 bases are TGTGCCAGCAGTTTGTTCGGACTTAGCAATCAGCCCCAGCATTTT. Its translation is CASSLFGLSNQPQHF.

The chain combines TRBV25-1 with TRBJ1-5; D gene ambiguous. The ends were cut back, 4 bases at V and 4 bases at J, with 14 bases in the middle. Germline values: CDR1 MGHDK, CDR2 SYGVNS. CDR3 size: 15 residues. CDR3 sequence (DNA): TGTGCCAGCAGTGCTACCGGAGGGCTTAATCAGCCCCAGCATTTT. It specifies CASSATGGLNQPQHF. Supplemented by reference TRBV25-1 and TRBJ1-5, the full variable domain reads EADIYQTPRYLVIGTGKKITLECSQTMGHDKMYWYQQDPGMELHLIHYSYGVNSTEKGDLSSESTVSRIRTEHFPLTLESARPSHTSQYLCASSATGGLNQPQHFGDGTRLSIL.

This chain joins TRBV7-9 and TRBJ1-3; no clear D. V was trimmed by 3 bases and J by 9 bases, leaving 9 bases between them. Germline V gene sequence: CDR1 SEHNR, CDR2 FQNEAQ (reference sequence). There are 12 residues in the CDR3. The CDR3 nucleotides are TGTGCCAGCAGCTTCCCCCTAGGCACCATATATTTT. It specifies CASSFPLGTIYF.

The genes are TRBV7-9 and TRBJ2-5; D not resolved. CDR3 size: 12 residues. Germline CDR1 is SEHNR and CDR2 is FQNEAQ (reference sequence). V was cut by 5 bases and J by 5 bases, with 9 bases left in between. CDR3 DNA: TGTGCCAGCAGCCCCCGTCGGGAGACCCAGTACTTC. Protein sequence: CASSPRRETQYF. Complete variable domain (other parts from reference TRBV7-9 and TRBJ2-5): DTGVSQNPRHKITKRGQNVTFRCDPISEHNRLYWYRQTLGQGPEFLTYFQNEAQLEKSRLLSDRFSAERPKGSFSTLEIQRTEQGDSAMYLCASSPRRETQYFGPGTRLLVL.

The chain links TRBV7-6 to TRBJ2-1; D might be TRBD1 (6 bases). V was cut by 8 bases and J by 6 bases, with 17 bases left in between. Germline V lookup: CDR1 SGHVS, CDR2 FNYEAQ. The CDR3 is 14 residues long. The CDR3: CASGEQGSGNEQFF. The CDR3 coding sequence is TGTGCCAGCGGGGAACAGGGATCAGGCAATGAGCAGTTCTTC.

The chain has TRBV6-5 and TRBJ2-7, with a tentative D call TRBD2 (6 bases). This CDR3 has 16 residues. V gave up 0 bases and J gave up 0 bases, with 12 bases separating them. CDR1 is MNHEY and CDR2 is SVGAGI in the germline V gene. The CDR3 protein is CASSYSGGMVSYEQYF. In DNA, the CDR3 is TGTGCCAGCAGTTACTCGGGCGGGATGGTCTCCTACGAGCAGTACTTC.

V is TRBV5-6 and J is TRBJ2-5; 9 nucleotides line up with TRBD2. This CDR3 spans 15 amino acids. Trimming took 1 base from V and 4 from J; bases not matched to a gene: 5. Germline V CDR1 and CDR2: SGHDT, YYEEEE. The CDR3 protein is CASSLRAGGVETQYF. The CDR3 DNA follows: TGTGCCAGCAGCTTGCGCGCGGGGGGGGTAGAGACCCAGTACTTC.

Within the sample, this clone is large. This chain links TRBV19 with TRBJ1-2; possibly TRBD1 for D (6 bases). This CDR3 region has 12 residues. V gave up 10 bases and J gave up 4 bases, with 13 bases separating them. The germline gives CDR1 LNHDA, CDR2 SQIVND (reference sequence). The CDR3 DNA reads TGTGCCACCTTGACAGGCGGCTATGGCTACACCTTC. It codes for CATLTGGYGYTF.

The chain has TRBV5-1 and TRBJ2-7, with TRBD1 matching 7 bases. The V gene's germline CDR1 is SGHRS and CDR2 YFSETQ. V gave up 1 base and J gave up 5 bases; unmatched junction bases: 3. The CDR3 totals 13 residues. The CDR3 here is CASSLWDSHEQYF. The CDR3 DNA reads TGCGCCAGCAGCTTGTGGGACAGCCACGAGCAGTACTTC.

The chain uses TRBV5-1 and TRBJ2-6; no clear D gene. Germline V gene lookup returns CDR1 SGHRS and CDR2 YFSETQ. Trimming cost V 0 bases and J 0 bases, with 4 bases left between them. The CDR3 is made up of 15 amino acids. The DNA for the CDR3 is TGCGCCAGCAGCTTGGTAGCCTCTGGGGCCAACGTCCTGACTTTC. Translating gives CASSLVASGANVLTF.

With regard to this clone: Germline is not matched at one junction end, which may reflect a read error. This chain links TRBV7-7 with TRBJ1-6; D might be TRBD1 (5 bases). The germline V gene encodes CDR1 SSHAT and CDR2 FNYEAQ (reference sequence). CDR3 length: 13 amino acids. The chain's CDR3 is CASSPDMTSPLHF. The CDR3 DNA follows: TGTGCTAGCAGCCCGGACATGACTTCACCCCTCCACTTT. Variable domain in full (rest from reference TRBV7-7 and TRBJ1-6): GAGVSQSPRYKVTKRGQDVTLRCDPISSHATLYWYQQALGQGPEFLTYFNYEAQPDKSGLPSDRFSAERPEGSISTLTIQRTEQRDSAMYRCASSPDMTSPLHFGNGTRLTVT.